These 18 T cell receptor beta chains were all obtained from the same sample, sequenced in a study of blood T cell repertoires in COVID-19. Profiling relied on immunoSEQ multiplex PCR, and the TCRdb table lists in-frame clones only, not all of them. Among about 380,000 clones listed, roughly 85% were seen once. Material: peripheral blood. The receptors come from a young woman with acute or convalescent COVID-19.

This clone was counted only a few times. J is TRBJ1-5 and V is TRBV6-1; no definite D call. V lost 2 bases and J 4 bases, leaving 6 bases between the germline ends. CDR1 MNHNS and CDR2 SASEGT come from the germline V gene. The length of the CDR3 is 13 residues. The CDR3 region is CASSEFRNQPQHF. The CDR3 DNA sequence: TGTGCCAGCAGTGAATTTCGGAATCAGCCCCAGCATTTT.

V usage is TRBV9 and J usage is TRBJ1-3; D possibly corresponds to TRBD1 (5 bases). CDR3 size: 14 residues. The germline V gene encodes CDR1 SGDLS and CDR2 YYNGEE. Deletions cut 3 bases from V and 1 base from J, with 8 bases between. This CDR3 reads CASSDQGSGNTIYF. The CDR3 DNA reads TGTGCCAGCAGCGACCAGGGTTCTGGAAACACCATATATTTT.

This chain links TRBV3-1 (or the pseudogene TRBV3-2) with TRBJ1-1; TRBD1 matches 8 bases. The ends lost 5 bases at V and 0 bases at J; junction bases unmatched: 11. The CDR3 has 17 residues. Per the germline V gene, CDR1 is LGHDT and CDR2 is YNNKEL (reference sequence). The CDR3 coding sequence is TGTGCCAGCAGCTGGGGGATCAGGGGGCATTTGAACACTGAAGCTTTCTTT. This encodes CASSWGIRGHLNTEAFF.

The chain combines TRBV29-1 with TRBJ2-7; 9 nucleotides match TRBD1. CDR3 length equals 14 residues. V trimming: 6 bases; J trimming: 4 bases; junction bases outside the gene matches: 10. Germline V lookup: CDR1 SQVTM, CDR2 ANQGSEA. The CDR3 loop reads CSVLSPGQGYEQYF. CDR3 nucleotide sequence: TGCAGCGTACTCTCCCCGGGACAGGGTTACGAGCAGTACTTC.

This chain links TRBV10-3 with TRBJ2-7, with 7 bases lining up with TRBD1. Germline lookup yields CDR1 ENHRY and CDR2 SYGVKD. With V trimmed by 6 bases and J by 2 bases, 7 bases remained unmatched. The CDR3 is 14 amino acids. CDR3 nucleotides: TGTGCCATCAGGCGGACAGGCGAAACCTACGAGCAGTACTTC. This sequence encodes CAIRRTGETYEQYF.

The rearrangement joins TRBV19 to TRBJ2-5; D not certain. The CDR3 is 13 amino acids. The V gene's germline CDR1 is LNHDA and CDR2 SQIVND (reference sequence). Trimming shortened V by 5 bases and J by 1 base, and 8 bases separated the two germline ends. The CDR3 DNA is TGTGCCAGTAGTGAGGATTTCCAAGAGACCCAGTACTTC. This translates into CASSEDFQETQYF.

CDR3 region: CASSFVSGSPQETQYF. The DNA of the CDR3 is TGTGCCAGCAGCTTTGTTAGCGGGAGCCCCCAAGAGACCCAGTACTTC. The chain couples TRBV5-6 to TRBJ2-5; 9 bases map to TRBD2. Per germline, CDR1 SGHDT and CDR2 YYEEEE. This CDR3 is built from 16 residues. V trimming: 2 bases; J trimming: 1 base; junction bases outside the gene matches: 6.

The gene calls are TRBV15 and TRBJ1-1; D remains unclear. This CDR3 has 13 amino acids. Germline V gene lookup returns CDR1 LNHNV and CDR2 YYDKDF (reference sequence). Trimming shortened V by 0 bases and J by 8 bases, and 10 bases separated the two germline ends. The DNA of the CDR3 is TGTGCCACCAGCAGAGAGAACTTCAGGGAAGCTTTCTTT. Its translation is CATSRENFREAFF.

This chain links TRBV13 with TRBJ2-7; 8 bases agree with TRBD1. The CDR3 contains 16 residues. Per germline, CDR1 PRHDT and CDR2 FYEKMQ (reference sequence). Losses at the gene ends were 5 bases for V and 3 bases for J; bases not matched to a gene: 12. The CDR3 DNA is TGTGCCAGCAGCAACGGACCCGGACAGGGTTTCTACGAGCAGTACTTC. Encoded protein: CASSNGPGQGFYEQYF.

J is TRBJ2-3 and V is TRBV14; D remains ambiguous. V was cut by 4 bases and J by 5 bases, with 4 bases left in between. Per the germline V gene, CDR1 is SGHDN and CDR2 is FVKESK. The CDR3 is made up of 11 amino acids. In nucleotides, the CDR3 is TGTGCCAGCAGCCCGGGAGATACGCAGTATTTT. Protein sequence: CASSPGDTQYF.

This chain joins TRBV27 and TRBJ2-7, with D perhaps matching TRBD1 (6 bases). The CDR3 has 15 residues. With 6 bases removed from V and 4 bases from J, the gap between germline ends came to 19 bases. Germline CDR1 is MNHEY and CDR2 is SMNVEV (reference sequence). In nucleotides, the CDR3 is TGTGCCAGCAGAGCTTTGGGGGCAGGGGAATACGAGCAGTACTTC. Its translation is CASRALGAGEYEQYF.

The chain joins TRBV7-8 to TRBJ2-7; 7 bases align to TRBD1. The CDR3 sequence is 15 residues long. V lost 5 bases and J lost 0; bases outside the gene matches: 7. The V gene's germline CDR1 is SGHVS and CDR2 FQNEAQ. The chain's CDR3 is CASSPWDRSSYEQYF. The DNA of the CDR3 is TGTGCCAGCAGCCCCTGGGACAGATCCTCCTACGAGCAGTACTTC.

V is TRBV12-3 or TRBV12-4 and J is TRBJ1-2; perhaps TRBD1 as D (5 bases). The CDR3 runs to 11 residues. Trimming took off 4 bases at V and 14 bases at J, with 14 bases between the two ends. This CDR3 is CASSSGVLGTF. The CDR3 DNA follows: TGTGCCAGCAGTTCGGGGGTTCTTGGAACCTTC.

This chain connects TRBV9 to TRBJ1-4; D gene ambiguous. V was clipped by 4 bases and J by 6 bases, with 10 bases between them. Germline V gene lookup returns CDR1 SGDLS and CDR2 YYNGEE. This CDR3 has 13 amino acids. DNA of the CDR3: TGTGCCAGCAGCACGGGGTCGGATGAAAAACTGTTTTTT. It codes for CASSTGSDEKLFF.

CDR3 residues: CASSSDRGQFEKLFF. CDR3 DNA: TGTGCCAGCAGCTCAGACAGGGGGCAGTTTGAAAAACTGTTTTTT. The V gene is TRBV5-6, the J gene TRBJ1-4; TRBD1 matches 10 bases. V was clipped by 3 bases and J by 7 bases; unmatched bases: 6. There are 15 residues in the CDR3. Germline V CDR1 and CDR2: SGHDT, YYEEEE.

V gene TRBV4-1 combines with J gene TRBJ2-7, with D perhaps matching TRBD1 (6 bases). CDR3 length: 13 residues. Germline assignment: CDR1 MGHRA and CDR2 YSYEKL. V dropped 1 base and J dropped 2 bases, with 6 bases sitting between them. The CDR3 region is CASSQAGAYEQYF. In DNA form, the CDR3 reads TGCGCCAGCAGCCAAGCAGGGGCCTACGAGCAGTACTTC.

This chain links TRBV11-2 with TRBJ1-4, with D maybe TRBD1 (6 bases). CDR3 length: 15 residues. V was cut by 5 bases and J by 7 bases, with 17 bases left in between. From germline, CDR1 is SGHAT and CDR2 FQNNGV. DNA of the CDR3: TGTGCCAGCAGCCAGGGGTTGGGGGCAGGTGAAAAACTGTTTTTT. Amino acids: CASSQGLGAGEKLFF.

The rearrangement links TRBV20-1 to TRBJ1-5; D uncertain. CDR3 size: 11 residues. Germline V lookup: CDR1 DFQATT, CDR2 SNEGSKA (reference sequence). V gave up 6 bases and J gave up 3 bases, with 6 bases separating them. For the CDR3, the DNA is TGCAGTGCCGGTGACAATCAGCCCCAGCATTTT. This translates into CSAGDNQPQHF.